The source of this T cell receptor (beta chain) is a study of control samples from healthy donors and cancer patients. Germline lookup yields CDR1 SGHDN and CDR2 FVKESK. The CDR3 consists of 17 residues. V lost 4 bases and J lost 0, with 17 bases in between. Assay: immunoSEQ multiplex PCR; the TCRdb copy retains only in-frame clones and omits some. This sample has about 140,000 clones; approximately 86% occur once, and the top ten carry 8.7%. The genes are TRBV14 and TRBJ2-3; D is undetermined. The sequence was collected from a woman aged 30 to 39 in good health. Sequencing input: blood. The CDR3 loop is CASSPGELESSTDTQYF. The CDR3 coding sequence is TGTGCCAGCAGCCCGGGCGAGCTAGAATCTAGCACAGATACGCAGTATTTT.